Below, one T cell receptor (beta chain) is given with its context. Its specificity is unknown. The sequencing template was cDNA reverse transcribed from extracted RNA. Measured with immunoSEQ multiplex PCR; TCRdb has only the in-frame clones, and not every one. The sample yields 200,000 to 250,000 clones, 64% seen once. This CDR3 has 12 amino acids. This sample was included in a study of CD8+ T cells in alopecia areata. Study-wide background: Tofacitinib treatment spanned 6 to 18 months, with 6 months off drug afterward. Study-wide results and caveats: When scalp samples are sequenced, resident alphabeta T cells of normal skin are also captured.

As to treatment: oral pan-JAK inhibitor, 5-10 mg twice daily. This TCR derives from a human donor with alopecia areata. The starting material was CD4+ T cells sorted from blood, obtained at week 4, from a patient treated with tofacitinib. J is TRBJ2-7 and V is TRBV21-1. TRBV21-1 constitutes a pseudogene. This CDR3 reads CASSNRVYEQYF. CDR3 nucleotide sequence: TGTGCCAGCAGCAATAGGGTCTACGAGCAGTACTTC.